This T cell receptor (beta chain) emerged from a study of T cell repertoires in cytomegalovirus infection. The CDR3 runs to 14 residues. CDR1 and CDR2 (germline): SGDLS, YYNGEE. V gave up 0 bases and J gave up 5 bases; unmatched junction bases: 2. Notes on this clonotype: The antigen remains unidentified.

One entry per CDR3 protein, called by TCRdb with MiXCR from the reads. The table includes around 710,000 distinct CDR3 sequences, just under 30% detected once. This clonotype originated in a human donor in good health (CMV status not recorded). Some clones in this sample may be carry-over from other donors' samples. V and J are TRBV9 and TRBJ1-2; 9 bases match TRBD1. Sequenced here: cultured CD8+ T cells from PBMCs, sampled from culture after CMV antigen stimulation. The CDR3: CASSVVDRGYGYTF. The CDR3 nucleotides are TGTGCCAGCAGCGTAGTGGACAGGGGTTATGGCTACACCTTC.